These 30 T cell receptor beta chains were all obtained from the same sample, sequenced in a study of human T cells and chemical hapten exposure. TCRdb fed the RACE reads into MiXCR, producing one record per CDR3 protein. The sample yields about 380,000 distinct CDR3 sequences, nearly 5% seen once. Time point denoted: patch test 1, 2 weeks after DPC sensitization. Treatment denoted: therapeutic diphenylcyclopropenone sensitization with weekly scalp DPC. This specimen consisted of whole blood, obtained in connection with sensitization to the hapten diphenylcyclopropenone (DPC). The receptors derive from a woman between 45 and 60 years old with alopecia areata. Some clones in this sample may be carry-over from other donors' samples.

The CDR3: CASSFDTLSQPQHF. DNA of the CDR3: TGTGCCAGCAGCTTCGACACGCTCAGCCAGCCCCAGCATTTT. The chain recombines TRBV7-9 with TRBJ1-5; D is unresolved. This CDR3 is built from 14 residues. Germline V gene data show CDR1 as SEHNR and CDR2 as FQNEAQ (reference sequence). The V end was cut by 3 bases, the J end by 7 bases, with 13 bases between. Full variable domain (outside the CDR3, taken from reference TRBV7-9 and TRBJ1-5): DTGVSQNPRHKITKRGQNVTFRCDPISEHNRLYWYRQTLGQGPEFLTYFQNEAQLEKSRLLSDRFSAERPKGSFSTLEIQRTEQGDSAMYLCASSFDTLSQPQHFGDGTRLSIL.

This clonotype has a count of ten or more. J is TRBJ2-2 and V is TRBV7-9; no definite D call. V dropped 7 bases and J dropped 0 bases, with 18 bases sitting between them. The germline CDR1 and CDR2 sequences are SEHNR and FQNEAQ (reference sequence). This CDR3 is built from 17 residues. The CDR3: CASTVDLTRANTGELFF. The DNA for the CDR3 is TGTGCCAGCACCGTCGACCTGACAAGAGCGAACACCGGGGAGCTGTTTTTT.

This clonotype has at least ten counts. V is TRBV6-5 and J is TRBJ2-7; 12 nucleotides agree with TRBD1. The CDR3 runs 15 residues. The trim removed 4 bases at V and 6 bases at J, leaving 7 bases unmatched. The germline CDR1 and CDR2 sequences are MNHEY and SVGAGI. The CDR3 loop is CASSSPGQGAGEQYF. As DNA, the CDR3 is TGTGCCAGCAGTTCGCCGGGACAGGGGGCGGGCGAGCAGTACTTC.

This clonotype was counted many times. CDR3: CASSHRGAGLDPQHF. CDR3 nucleotide sequence: TGTGCCAGCAGCCACCGGGGGGCAGGGCTAGACCCCCAGCATTTT. The chain is built from TRBV7-2 and TRBJ1-5, with TRBD1 as a possible D gene (6 bases). The germline V gene encodes CDR1 SGHTA and CDR2 FQGNSA. Trimming shortened V by 5 bases and J by 10 bases, and 21 bases separated the two germline ends. The CDR3 is 15 amino acids.

V usage is TRBV4-3 and J usage is TRBJ2-5; possibly TRBD2 for D (5 bases). The CDR3 sequence is 15 residues long. The ends were cut back, 0 bases at V and 3 bases at J, with 11 bases in the middle. Germline CDR1 reads LGHNA; CDR2 reads YSLEER. The CDR3 protein is CASSQEWTGKETQYF. CDR3 DNA: TGCGCCAGCAGCCAAGAATGGACTGGTAAAGAGACCCAGTACTTC.

The chain combines TRBV28 with TRBJ2-7, with unresolved D. There are 13 residues in the CDR3. Germline CDR1 and CDR2: MDHEN and SYDVKM. The ends were cut back, 5 bases at V and 4 bases at J, with 12 bases in the middle. This chain's CDR3 is CASSPIRNYEQYF. CDR3 sequence (DNA): TGTGCCAGCAGTCCGATTCGGAATTACGAGCAGTACTTC.

This chain uses TRBV6-1 with TRBJ1-5; possible D gene TRBD1, 5 bases. V lost 0 bases to trimming and J lost 1 base, with 10 bases between them. The CDR3 is 16 residues long. Germline V gene sequence: CDR1 MNHNS, CDR2 SASEGT. The DNA of the CDR3 is TGTGCCAGCAGTGAAGCGCTGGCAGGGAGCAATCAGCCCCAGCATTTT. The encoded protein is CASSEALAGSNQPQHF.

In this sample, this clonotype turned up many times. This chain joins TRBV5-1 and TRBJ1-4; D is unclear. The CDR3 loop spans 15 amino acids. The V and J ends lost 4 bases and 4 bases respectively, with 14 bases between them. Germline lookup yields CDR1 SGHRS and CDR2 YFSETQ. DNA for the CDR3: TGCGCCAGCAGCGCCAGCGAACACAGTAATGAAAAACTGTTTTTT. Amino acids: CASSASEHSNEKLFF.

The chain combines TRBV18 with TRBJ2-2; the D gene is possibly TRBD2 (5 bases). V was trimmed by 0 bases and J by 5 bases, leaving 10 bases between them. CDR1 is KGHSH, CDR2 LQKENI, per germline. This CDR3 is built from 15 residues. CDR3 coding DNA: TGTGCCAGCTCACCACCACGGGGTGAAACCGGGGAGCTGTTTTTT. Residues: CASSPPRGETGELFF. Full variable domain (outside the CDR3, taken from reference TRBV18 and TRBJ2-2): NAGVMQNPRHLVRRRGQEARLRCSPMKGHSHVYWYRQLPEEGLKFMVYLQKENIIDESGMPKERFSAEFPKEGPSILRIQQVVRGDSAAYFCASSPPRGETGELFFGEGSRLTVL.

This chain links TRBV2 with TRBJ2-3; possible D gene TRBD1, 7 bases. Germline V gene lookup returns CDR1 SNHLY and CDR2 FYNNEI. This CDR3 has 14 residues. V was trimmed by 7 bases and J by 3 bases, leaving 14 bases between them. CDR3 residues: CASKVSGGTDTQYF. The CDR3, as DNA: TGTGCCAGCAAGGTGTCAGGGGGGACAGATACGCAGTATTTT.

Many counts were recorded for this clonotype. This CDR3 is CASSIKGTLEQFF. CDR3 DNA: TGTGCCAGCAGTATTAAGGGGACATTAGAGCAGTTCTTC. The V gene is TRBV12-3 or TRBV12-4, the J gene TRBJ2-1; tentatively, D is TRBD1 (6 bases). Trimming pared 5 bases from V and 10 bases from J, leaving 15 bases between. The CDR3 totals 13 residues.

This clonotype was found many times. The rearrangement joins TRBV2 to TRBJ2-1; D assignment may be TRBD1 or TRBD2 (5 bases each). This CDR3 is 12 amino acids long. V shed 6 bases and J shed 6 bases, with 9 bases lying between them. The germline V gene has CDR1 SNHLY and CDR2 FYNNEI. Here the CDR3 reads CASSRGRNEQFF. The CDR3 DNA follows: TGTGCCAGCAGCCGGGGACGCAATGAGCAGTTCTTC.

This clonotype has just a few counts. This chain links TRBV4-1 with TRBJ2-3; 9 bases are a match to TRBD2. Trimming cost V 4 bases and J 3 bases; bases outside gene matches: 11. The germline gives CDR1 MGHRA, CDR2 YSYEKL. This CDR3 contains 17 residues. The CDR3 sequence is CASSPAPLAGMTDTQYF. The CDR3 bases are TGCGCCAGCAGCCCCGCCCCCCTAGCGGGGATGACAGATACGCAGTATTTT.

Ten or more counts support this clonotype. This chain uses TRBV13 with TRBJ2-3; 10 positions match TRBD2. V shed 5 bases, J shed 1 base, and the junction held 6 bases outside the gene matches. There are 16 residues in the CDR3. CDR1 and CDR2 from the germline V gene are PRHDT and FYEKMQ (reference sequence). The DNA of the CDR3 is TGTGCCAGCAGCAAAGGGCTAGCGGGGGGCACAGATACGCAGTATTTT. It encodes CASSKGLAGGTDTQYF.

This clonotype was seen at least ten times. The CDR3 protein is CASSYYRTSGLQFF. The CDR3 bases are TGTGCCAGCAGTTACTATAGGACTAGCGGGTTGCAGTTCTTC. The rearrangement joins TRBV6-2 or TRBV6-3 to TRBJ2-1; 11 bases are a match to TRBD2. V dropped 1 base and J dropped 12; count of bases not matched to a gene: 5. Germline values: CDR1 MNHEY, CDR2 SVGEGT. This CDR3 spans 14 amino acids.

This clonotype was picked up many times. The CDR3 is CASSSLAGEGGELFF. CDR3 sequence (DNA): TGTGCCAGCAGCTCTTTAGCGGGAGAAGGCGGGGAGCTGTTTTTT. The gene calls are TRBV2 and TRBJ2-2; TRBD2 matches at 9 bases. The germline gives CDR1 SNHLY, CDR2 FYNNEI. This CDR3 is built from 15 residues. J gave up 7 bases and V 6 bases, and 9 bases lay outside the gene matches.

At least ten counts were recorded for this clonotype. J is TRBJ1-6 and V is TRBV6-1; D is unclear. The germline V gene has CDR1 MNHNS and CDR2 SASEGT. V was trimmed by 2 bases and J by 13 bases, leaving 15 bases between them. The CDR3 spans 14 residues. This chain's CDR3 is CASSEFDPSSPLHF. Written as DNA, the CDR3 is TGTGCCAGCAGTGAATTTGACCCTAGCAGCCCCCTCCACTTT.

This clonotype has at least ten counts. The J gene is TRBJ2-5, the V gene TRBV12-3 or TRBV12-4; TRBD2 agrees at 8 bases. The CDR3 is 13 residues long. Trimming took 6 bases from V and 5 from J; bases not matched to a gene: 5. The CDR3 loop is CASSSAGAETQYF. In nucleotides, the CDR3 is TGTGCCAGCAGCTCAGCGGGAGCTGAGACCCAGTACTTC.

This clonotype has more than one count but fewer than ten. With a much larger clone just one base away, this may be a read error. The chain carries TRBV12-3 or TRBV12-4 and TRBJ1-1, with D maybe TRBD1 (5 bases). V shed 2 bases and J shed 6 bases, with 7 bases lying between them. The CDR3 has 12 amino acids. CDR3 in DNA: TGTGCCAGCAGTTTACAGGGCCCTGAAGCTTTCTTT. Translation: CASSLQGPEAFF.

The table lists this clonotype with a few counts. The chain is built from TRBV4-3 and TRBJ2-3, with 12 bases that match TRBD2. The length of the CDR3 is 16 residues. V shed 0 bases, J shed 9 bases, and the junction held 7 bases outside the gene matches. Germline V gene lookup returns CDR1 LGHNA and CDR2 YSLEER. The CDR3 loop reads CASSQDGLAGQETQYF. The DNA of the CDR3 is TGCGCCAGCAGCCAAGATGGACTAGCGGGGCAAGAGACGCAGTATTTT.

At least ten counts were recorded for this clonotype. V usage is TRBV4-1 and J usage is TRBJ2-5; D not certain. Germline V lookup: CDR1 MGHRA, CDR2 YSYEKL. The CDR3 totals 13 residues. The V gene lost 1 base and the J gene lost 2 bases, with 5 bases spanning the gap. CDR3 loop: CASSQGQQETQYF. The CDR3 DNA follows: TGCGCCAGCAGCCAAGGGCAGCAAGAGACCCAGTACTTC.

As regards this clonotype: A read error may explain this, as a much larger clone is one base away. J is TRBJ2-2 and V is TRBV12-3 or TRBV12-4, with D possibly being TRBD2 (5 bases). V lost 6 bases and J lost 1, with 12 bases in between. The CDR3 contains 15 residues. The CDR3 DNA reads as TGTGCCAGCAGGAGAGCGGTGGGGAACACCGGGGAGCTGTTTTTT. It translates to CASRRAVGNTGELFF.

This chain links TRBV7-9 with TRBJ2-1, with D tentatively TRBD1 (6 bases). Germline loops: CDR1 SEHNR, CDR2 FQNEAQ (reference sequence). The length of the CDR3 is 14 residues. Trimming cost V 5 bases and J 8 bases, with 16 bases left between them. This CDR3 is CASSPGAGEYEQFF. CDR3 sequence (DNA): TGTGCCAGCAGCCCAGGAGCAGGGGAATATGAGCAGTTCTTC. Full variable domain (outside the CDR3, taken from reference TRBV7-9 and TRBJ2-1): DTGVSQNPRHKITKRGQNVTFRCDPISEHNRLYWYRQTLGQGPEFLTYFQNEAQLEKSRLLSDRFSAERPKGSFSTLEIQRTEQGDSAMYLCASSPGAGEYEQFFGPGTRLTVL.

This clonotype was detected many times. V is TRBV7-2 and J is TRBJ1-1; D gene ambiguous. Between the trimmed V and J ends, which lost 1 base and 5 bases, there was a span of 8 bases. CDR3 size: 13 residues. CDR1 is SGHTA and CDR2 is FQGNSA in the germline V gene. CDR3 coding DNA: TGTGCCAGCAGCTTAGATGCGGGAACTGAAGCTTTCTTT. It yields the protein CASSLDAGTEAFF.

This clonotype has a count of ten or more. The CDR3 nucleotides read TGTGCCAGCAGCTTAGGATGGGGTTCACTCAATGAGCAGTTCTTC. This sequence encodes CASSLGWGSLNEQFF. The chain combines TRBV7-2 with TRBJ2-1; no reliable D call. The V end was cut by 1 base, the J end by 6 bases, with 13 bases between. Germline-derived CDR1 and CDR2 are SGHTA and FQGNSA. The CDR3 is 15 amino acids.

This clonotype was found many times. The chain uses TRBV5-1 and TRBJ1-6; TRBD1 matches 9 bases. Trimming cost V 5 bases and J 7 bases; bases outside gene matches: 10. CDR1 SGHRS and CDR2 YFSETQ come from the germline V gene. This CDR3 has 16 residues. CDR3 region: CASRPQGAGVNSPLHF. CDR3 sequence (DNA): TGCGCCAGCAGACCACAGGGGGCAGGTGTGAATTCACCCCTCCACTTT.

The sample holds many counts of this clonotype. The chain employs TRBV7-2 and TRBJ1-4; 10 bases are shared with TRBD1. V shed 4 bases, J shed 7 bases, and the junction held 6 bases outside the gene matches. Germline V gives CDR1 SGHTA, CDR2 FQGNSA. The CDR3 is 15 amino acids. This CDR3 is CASSSGQGDSEKLFF. CDR3 nucleotides: TGTGCCAGCAGCTCTGGACAGGGGGATAGTGAAAAACTGTTTTTT.

A word on this clonotype: A far bigger clonotype differs at one base, so this is likely a read error. This CDR3 reads CASSLAGGNERFF. The CDR3 bases are TGTGCCAGCAGTTTGGCAGGGGGCAATGAGCGGTTCTTC. The chain couples TRBV12-3 or TRBV12-4 to TRBJ2-1; 8 bases are a match to TRBD1. This CDR3 region has 13 residues.

Many counts were recorded for this clonotype. The gene calls are TRBV12-3 or TRBV12-4 and TRBJ2-6, with TRBD1 as a possible D gene (5 bases). The V and J ends lost 7 bases and 0 bases respectively, with 10 bases between them. This CDR3 comprises 15 residues. The CDR3: CASITGRSGANVLTF. Here the CDR3 DNA reads TGTGCCAGCATTACAGGCCGCTCTGGGGCCAACGTCCTGACTTTC.

This clonotype was seen at least ten times. The chain uses TRBV20-1 and TRBJ2-1, with TRBD1 identical over 10 bases. CDR3 length: 13 residues. V lost 3 bases, J lost 8 bases, and 4 bases stayed unmatched. Per germline, CDR1 DFQATT and CDR2 SNEGSKA (reference sequence). The CDR3 loop reads CSASWDRGHEQFF. The CDR3 DNA reads as TGCAGTGCTAGTTGGGACAGGGGTCATGAGCAGTTCTTC.